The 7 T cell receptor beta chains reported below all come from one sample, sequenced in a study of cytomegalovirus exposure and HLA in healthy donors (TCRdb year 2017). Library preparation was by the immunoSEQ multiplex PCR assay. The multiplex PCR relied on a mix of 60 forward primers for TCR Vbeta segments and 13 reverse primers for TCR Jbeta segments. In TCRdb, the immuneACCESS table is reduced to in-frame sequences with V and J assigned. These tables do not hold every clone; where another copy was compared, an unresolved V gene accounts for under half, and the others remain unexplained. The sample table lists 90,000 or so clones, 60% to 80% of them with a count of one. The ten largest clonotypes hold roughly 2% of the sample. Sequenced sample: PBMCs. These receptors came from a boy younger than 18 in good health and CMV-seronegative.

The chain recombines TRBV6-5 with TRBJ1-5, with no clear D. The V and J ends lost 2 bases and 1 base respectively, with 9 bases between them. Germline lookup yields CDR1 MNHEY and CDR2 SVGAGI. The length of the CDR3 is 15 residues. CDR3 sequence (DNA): TGTGCCAGCAGTTACCGGGGTGGCAGCAATCAGCCCCAGCATTTT. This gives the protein CASSYRGGSNQPQHF.

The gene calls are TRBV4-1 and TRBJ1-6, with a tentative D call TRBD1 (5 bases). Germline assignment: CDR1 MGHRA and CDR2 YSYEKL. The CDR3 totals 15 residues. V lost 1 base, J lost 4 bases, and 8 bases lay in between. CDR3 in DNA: TGCGCCAGCAGCCAAGGGGGCGCATATAATTCACCCCTCCACTTT. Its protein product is CASSQGGAYNSPLHF.

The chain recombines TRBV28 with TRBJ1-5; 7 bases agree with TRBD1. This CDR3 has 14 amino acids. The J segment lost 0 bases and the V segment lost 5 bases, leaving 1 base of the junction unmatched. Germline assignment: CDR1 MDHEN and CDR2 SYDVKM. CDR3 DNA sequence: TGTGCCAGCAGTAGGGACAGTAGCAATCAGCCCCAGCATTTT. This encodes CASSRDSSNQPQHF.

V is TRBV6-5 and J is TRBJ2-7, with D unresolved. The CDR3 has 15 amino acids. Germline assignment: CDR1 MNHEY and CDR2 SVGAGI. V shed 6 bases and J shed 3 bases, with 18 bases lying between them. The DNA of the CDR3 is TGTGCCAGCAGACCCCCCGGCAGCGTACACTACGAGCAGTACTTC. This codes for CASRPPGSVHYEQYF.

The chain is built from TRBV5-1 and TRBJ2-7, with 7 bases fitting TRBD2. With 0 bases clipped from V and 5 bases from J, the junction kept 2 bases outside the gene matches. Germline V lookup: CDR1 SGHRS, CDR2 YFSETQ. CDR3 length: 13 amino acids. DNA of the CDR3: TGCGCCAGCAGCTTGGTTGCGGGGGACGAGCAGTACTTC. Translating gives CASSLVAGDEQYF.

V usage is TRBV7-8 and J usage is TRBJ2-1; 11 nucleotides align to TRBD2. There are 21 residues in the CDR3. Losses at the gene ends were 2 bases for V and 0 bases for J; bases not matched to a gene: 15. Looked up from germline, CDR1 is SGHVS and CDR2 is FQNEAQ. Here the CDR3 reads CASSLSVEGPSGGSSYNEQFF. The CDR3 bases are TGTGCCAGCAGCTTAAGTGTGGAGGGGCCTAGCGGGGGGAGCTCCTACAATGAGCAGTTCTTC.

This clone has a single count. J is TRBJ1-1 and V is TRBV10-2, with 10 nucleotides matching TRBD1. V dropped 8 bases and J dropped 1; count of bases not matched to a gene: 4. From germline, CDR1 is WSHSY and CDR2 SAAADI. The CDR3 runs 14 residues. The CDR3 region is CASYDRGPNTEAFF. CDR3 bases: TGCGCCAGCTACGACAGGGGGCCGAACACTGAAGCTTTCTTT.